The sequence of this T cell receptor (beta chain) was determined in a study of cytomegalovirus exposure and HLA in healthy donors. V lost 0 bases and J lost 4, with 8 bases in between. Per the germline V gene, CDR1 is LGHNT and CDR2 is FRNRAP. The CDR3 length is 14 residues. The primer mix had 60 Vbeta and 13 Jbeta primers. The assay was immunoSEQ multiplex PCR, and TCRdb's table has in-frame clones only and misses some. The table includes roughly 200,000 clones, approximately 80% detected once. The TCR comes from a woman aged 25 to 45 in good health and CMV-seronegative. The rearrangement links TRBV12-5 to TRBJ2-3; no reliable D call. The sequencing sample was made of PBMCs. CDR3 sequence reads: CASGLVQVADTQYF. The CDR3 nucleotides are TGTGCTAGTGGTTTGGTACAAGTTGCAGATACGCAGTATTTT.